These T cell receptor beta chains were read from a single sample in a study of T-cell reconstitution after alpha-beta-depleted transplantation in children. TCRdb analysed the PCR reads with MiXCR anew, one entry per CDR3 protein. The data contain about 580,000 distinct CDR3 sequences, 20% to 25% of them singletons. The source material was PBMCs, mostly from graft donor cells, sampled 360 days after TCRalphabeta/CD19-depleted stem cell transplant. All receptors derive from a boy in the first two years of life who had a stem cell transplant for acute myeloid leukemia, so the T cells may come from the graft donor. Both conserved end residues are part of each CDR3. The D gene is left open where the match is weak. Clone size is not always given. Where it is, it says once, few, many or a class for expanded clones.

TRBJ2-7	TRBV7-3	NA	few	TGTGCCAGCAGCTTAATAAAGCTCGAGCAGTACTTC	CASSLIKLEQYF
TRBJ1-1	TRBV12-3/TRBV12-4	NA	many	TGTGCCAGCAGGAACGGAATCGAAGCTTTCTTT	CASRNGIEAFF
TRBJ1-4	TRBV12-3/TRBV12-4	NA	many	TGTGCCAGCAGACTTCCGGGCTCCGAAAAACTGTTTTTT	CASRLPGSEKLFF
TRBJ2-6	TRBV5-1	NA	NA	TGCGCCAGCAGCTTGGCCGTCAAGACACACTCTGGGGCCAACGTCCTGACTTTC	CASSLAVKTHSGANVLTF
TRBJ1-1	TRBV3-1	TRBD1	many	TGTGCCAGCAGCCAACAGACAGGGCTTATCGCTGAAGCTTTCTTT	CASSQQTGLIAEAFF
TRBJ2-7	TRBV20-1	TRBD2	many	TGCAGTGCTAGATTTAGCGGGGGGAGCAACGAGCAGTACTTC	CSARFSGGSNEQYF
TRBJ1-1	TRBV12-3/TRBV12-4	NA	NA	TGTGCCAGCAGTTTCCCGGGTGGAGGGAACACTGAAGCTTTCTTT	CASSFPGGGNTEAFF
TRBJ2-1	TRBV5-6	TRBD2	many	TGTGCCAGCAGCCCCGATAGCGGGCGGAGATTTTACAATGAGCAGTTCTTC	CASSPDSGRRFYNEQFF
TRBJ2-3	TRBV7-9	TRBD1	NA	TGTGCCAGCAGCTTTACGCCACAGGGGAAGGATACGCAGTATTTT	CASSFTPQGKDTQYF
TRBJ1-1	TRBV7-9	NA	few	TGTGCCAGCAGCCAATACAGGGATAAGGGAGCTTTCTTT	CASSQYRDKGAFF
TRBJ2-5	TRBV7-6	NA	NA	TGTGCCAGCAGCCGAAGGACAGAAGAGACCCAGTACTTC	CASSRRTEETQYF
TRBJ2-5	TRBV6-5	TRBD1	few	TGTGCCAGCAGTTACGCCGTATGGACAGGGGGCGATGAGACCCAGTACTTC	CASSYAVWTGGDETQYF
TRBJ2-7	TRBV20-1	NA	NA	TGCAGTGCTAGACCCATCGACAATTCCTACGAGCAGTACTTC	CSARPIDNSYEQYF
TRBJ2-3	TRBV20-1	NA	few	TGCAGTGCTAGATTGGGTCTTGGACGGCCCGGCACAGATACGCAGTATTTT	CSARLGLGRPGTDTQYF
TRBJ1-5	TRBV29-1	NA	few	TGCAGCGTTGTTTATGCCAGCAATCAGCCCCAGCATTTT	CSVVYASNQPQHF
TRBJ2-3	TRBV6-1	TRBD2	NA	TGTGCCAGCAGAGACGGGGGGGGGCGCACAGATACGCAGTATTTT	CASRDGGGRTDTQYF
TRBJ2-2	TRBV12-3/TRBV12-4	NA	many	TGTGCCAGCAGTTTCTCGGACAGAACCGGGGAGCTGTTTTTT	CASSFSDRTGELFF
TRBJ2-1	TRBV6-1	NA	few	TGTGCCAGCAGTCCCACTTGGGCAAATGGGGAGCAGTTCTTC	CASSPTWANGEQFF
TRBJ2-2	TRBV3-1	NA	many	TGTGCCAGCAGCCAATCAGGCACCGGGGAGCTGTTTTTT	CASSQSGTGELFF
TRBJ2-1	TRBV5-6	NA	NA	TGTGCCAGCAGCCTCCTGGGGCCGGTCAATGAGCATTTCTTC	CASSLLGPVNEHFF
TRBJ2-3	TRBV7-9	TRBD2	many	TGTGCCAGCAGCGACATTAGCGGGGACCTCACAGATACGCAGTATTTT	CASSDISGDLTDTQYF
TRBJ2-5	TRBV10-3	TRBD2	NA	TGTGCCCCACTAGCGGGGGCGGGAGAGACCCAGTACTTC	CAPLAGAGETQYF
TRBJ2-5	TRBV20-1	NA	few	TGCAGTGCTAGAGATCTAGACAGCCCACGAGATCGAAATCAAGAGACCCAGTACTTC	CSARDLDSPRDRNQETQYF
TRBJ2-6	TRBV15	NA	few	TGTGCCACCAGCAGGGGGCTTGGCTACTCTGGGGCCAACGTCCTGACTTTC	CATSRGLGYSGANVLTF
TRBJ2-3	TRBV20-1	TRBD2	few	TGCGGCGGGGCTAGCGGGGGAGTCGATACGCAGTATTTT	CGGASGGVDTQYF
TRBJ1-1	TRBV10-3	NA	NA	TGTGCCATCAGTGAGATTTTCAGCCAACCGAACACTGAAGCTTTCTTT	CAISEIFSQPNTEAFF
TRBJ2-3	TRBV9	NA	NA	TGTGCCAGCAGCGTAAACGAGGGCCCCGATACGCAGTATTTT	CASSVNEGPDTQYF
TRBJ2-1	TRBV20-1	NA	NA	TGCAGTGCCGGACAACCCCCGTACAATGAGCAGTTCTTC	CSAGQPPYNEQFF
TRBJ1-1	TRBV6-1	TRBD1	few	TGTGCCAGCAGTCCTAATAGGGCCGTGACAGGGGCTGAAGCTTTCTTT	CASSPNRAVTGAEAFF
TRBJ2-5	TRBV6-5	NA	many	TGTGCCAGCAGTTACTCGAGTCCGGGCAGGGCCTTACAAGAGACCCAGTACTTC	CASSYSSPGRALQETQYF
TRBJ2-3	TRBV20-1	NA	few	TGCAGCGCCGGTCAGGGATCCACAGATACGCAGTATTTT	CSAGQGSTDTQYF
TRBJ2-7	TRBV20-1	TRBD2	NA	TGCTGCGCTCCGCTAGCGGGGGCCAACTCCTACGAGCAGTACTTC	CCAPLAGANSYEQYF
TRBJ1-5	TRBV6-2/TRBV6-3	NA	few	TGTGCCAGCAGGTTCGGGGGGACGGCTCAGCCCCAGCATTTT	CASRFGGTAQPQHF
TRBJ1-3	TRBV19	NA	many	TGTGCCAGTAGTATCGATCGCACCTCTGGAAACACCATATATTTT	CASSIDRTSGNTIYF
TRBJ2-3	TRBV7-2	NA	NA	TGTGCCAGCCACTCGAGGGGGACTGCTAGCACAGATACGCAGTATTTT	CASHSRGTASTDTQYF
TRBJ2-3	TRBV4-2	TRBD2	NA	TGTGCCAGCAGCCAGCCCCCGGGACTAGCGGGGGGCTCCGTGGCTGCAGATACGCAGTATTTT	CASSQPPGLAGGSVAADTQYF
TRBJ2-1	TRBV5-1	TRBD1	many	TGCGCCAGCAGCTTGGCTCGGACAGGGACGGTCGAGCAGTTCTTC	CASSLARTGTVEQFF
TRBJ2-7	TRBV12-3/TRBV12-4	NA	many	TGTGCCAGCAGTCCCAGGGGTGGCTACGAGCAGTACTTC	CASSPRGGYEQYF
TRBJ2-5	TRBV10-3	TRBD2	NA	TGTGCCATCAGTGATAGCGGGGGCGGTGAGACCCAGTACTTC	CAISDSGGGETQYF
TRBJ2-7	TRBV11-2	NA	NA	TGTGCCAGCAGCTTAGGGTCTGGGTCCCACGAGCAGTACTTC	CASSLGSGSHEQYF
TRBJ1-2	TRBV24-1	TRBD1	NA	TGTGCCACCAGCCAGACAGGGAACTATGGCTACACCTTC	CATSQTGNYGYTF
TRBJ2-2	TRBV5-1	NA	many	TGCGCCAGCAGCTTGGTGGCAGCGAACACCGGGGAGCTGTTTTTT	CASSLVAANTGELFF
TRBJ2-5	TRBV7-2	TRBD1	NA	TGTGCCAGCAGCACGGGACAGGGGCCCCGCGACGGGACCCAGTACTTC	CASSTGQGPRDGTQYF
TRBJ1-2	TRBV14	NA	few	TGTGCCAGCAGCCAAGAACGGGGGGCTGGCTACACCTTC	CASSQERGAGYTF
TRBJ2-2	TRBV4-3	NA	NA	TGCGCCAGCAGCCAAGACAATTTCCTGAACACCGGGGAGCTGTTTTTT	CASSQDNFLNTGELFF
TRBJ2-5	TRBV12-3/TRBV12-4	NA	few	TGTGCCAGCAGCCAAACGGGGGGCGGGACCCAGTACTTC	CASSQTGGGTQYF
TRBJ1-5	TRBV10-3	TRBD1	few	TGTGCCATCGGGGACGGGACAGCCAATTTTGGGCCCCAGCATTTT	CAIGDGTANFGPQHF
TRBJ2-7	TRBV29-1	NA	many	TGCAGCGTTGAAACGGGAAGCCGTGACGAGCAGTACTTC	CSVETGSRDEQYF
TRBJ2-1	TRBV20-1	TRBD2	NA	TGCAGTGCTAGAGCCCGGACTAGCGGGGGTTCCCGCGCTTACAATGAGCAGTTCTTC	CSARARTSGGSRAYNEQFF
TRBJ1-1	TRBV27	NA	NA	TGTGCCAGCAGTTTCCGGGACGGGGTGACTGAAGCTTTCTTT	CASSFRDGVTEAFF
TRBJ2-1	TRBV27	TRBD2	many	TGTGCCAGCAAATGGAGCGGGGGGCCCCTAAGCTCCTACAATGAGCAGTTCTTC	CASKWSGGPLSSYNEQFF
TRBJ2-3	TRBV10-2	TRBD2	NA	TGCGCCAGCGGGGGGGTAGATACGCAGTATTTT	CASGGVDTQYF
TRBJ2-7	TRBV15	NA	few	TGTGCCACCAGCAGAGAGTCTGGGGGTCCAAACTCCTACGAGCAGTACTTC	CATSRESGGPNSYEQYF
TRBJ1-1	TRBV24-1	TRBD1	NA	TGTGCCACCAGTGATGGGACAGGGACCCCCACTGAAGCTTTCTTT	CATSDGTGTPTEAFF
TRBJ2-3	TRBV20-1	TRBD2	few	TGCAGTGCTAATAGAGCGGGAGGGGGCACAGATACGCAGTATTTT	CSANRAGGGTDTQYF
TRBJ2-4	TRBV27	TRBD1	NA	TGTGCCAGCAGTTTAAGGGGGACAGCCGCCAAAAACATTCAGTACTTC	CASSLRGTAAKNIQYF
TRBJ2-5	TRBV10-3	TRBD1	NA	TGTGCCATCAGTGACCCGGGACAGATCGAAGAGACCCAGTACTTC	CAISDPGQIEETQYF